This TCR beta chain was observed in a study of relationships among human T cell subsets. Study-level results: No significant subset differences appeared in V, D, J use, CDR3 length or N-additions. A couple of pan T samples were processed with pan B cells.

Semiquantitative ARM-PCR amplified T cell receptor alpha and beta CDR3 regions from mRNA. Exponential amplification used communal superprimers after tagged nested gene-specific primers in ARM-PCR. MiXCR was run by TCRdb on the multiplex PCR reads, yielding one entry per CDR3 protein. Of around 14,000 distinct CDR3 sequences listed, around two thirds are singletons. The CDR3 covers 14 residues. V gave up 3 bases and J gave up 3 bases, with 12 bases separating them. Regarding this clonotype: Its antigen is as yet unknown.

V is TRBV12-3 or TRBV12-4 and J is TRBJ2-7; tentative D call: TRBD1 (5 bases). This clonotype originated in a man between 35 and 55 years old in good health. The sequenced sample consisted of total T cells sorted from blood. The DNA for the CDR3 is TGTGCCAGCAGTTTCCAGGGCGCCGTCTACGAGCAGTACTTC. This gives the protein CASSFQGAVYEQYF.